The text below deals with one TCR beta chain. The antigen is unknown. This specimen comes from a study of cytomegalovirus exposure and HLA in healthy donors. Study-level points and caveats: In vitro data verified a few CMV-associated chains as specific for CMV antigens. According to the study, some 160 TCR beta chains were cytomegalovirus-associated.

Sequencing was performed with immunoSEQ multiplex PCR; in TCRdb, only in-frame clones are kept and a portion is missing. This sample carries about 160,000 clones, about 88% of them seen once, and the ten largest clones take around 2.1%. This CDR3 has 14 residues. V gave up 0 bases and J gave up 4 bases; unmatched junction bases: 4. Per the germline V gene, CDR1 is SQVTM and CDR2 is ANQGSEA. The TCR comes from a woman under 30 in good health and CMV-seronegative. The sample was PBMCs. V gene TRBV29-1 combines with J gene TRBJ2-7; the match to TRBD1 covers 9 bases. The CDR3 nucleotides are TGCAGCGTTGAAGATGGACAGGGGTTTTACGAGCAGTACTTC. Protein sequence: CSVEDGQGFYEQYF.